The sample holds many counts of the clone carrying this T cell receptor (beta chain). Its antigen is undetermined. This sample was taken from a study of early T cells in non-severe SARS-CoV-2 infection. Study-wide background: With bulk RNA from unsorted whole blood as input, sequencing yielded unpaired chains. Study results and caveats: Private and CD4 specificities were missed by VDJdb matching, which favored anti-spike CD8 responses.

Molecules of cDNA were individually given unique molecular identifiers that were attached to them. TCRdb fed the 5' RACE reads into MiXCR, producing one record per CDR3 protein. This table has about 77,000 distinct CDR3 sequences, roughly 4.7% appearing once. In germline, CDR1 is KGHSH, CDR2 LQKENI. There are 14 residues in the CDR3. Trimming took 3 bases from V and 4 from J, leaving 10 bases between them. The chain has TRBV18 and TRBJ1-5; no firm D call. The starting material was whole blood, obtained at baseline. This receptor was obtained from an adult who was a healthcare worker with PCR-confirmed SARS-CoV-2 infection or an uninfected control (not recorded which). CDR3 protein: CASSPVKGNQPQHF. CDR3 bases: TGTGCCAGCTCACCCGTCAAGGGTAATCAGCCCCAGCATTTT.